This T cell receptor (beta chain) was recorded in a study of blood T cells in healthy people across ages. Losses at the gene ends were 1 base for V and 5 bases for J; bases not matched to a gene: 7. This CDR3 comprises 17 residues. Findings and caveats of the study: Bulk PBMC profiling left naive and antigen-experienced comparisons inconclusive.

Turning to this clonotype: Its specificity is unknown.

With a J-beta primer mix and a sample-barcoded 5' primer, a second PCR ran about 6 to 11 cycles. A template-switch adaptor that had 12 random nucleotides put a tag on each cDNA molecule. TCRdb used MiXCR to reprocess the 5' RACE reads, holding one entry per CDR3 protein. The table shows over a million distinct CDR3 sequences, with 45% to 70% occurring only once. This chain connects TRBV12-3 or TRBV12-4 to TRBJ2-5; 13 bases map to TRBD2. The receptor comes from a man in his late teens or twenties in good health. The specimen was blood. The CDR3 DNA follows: TGTGCCAGCAGTTTAGGACTAGCGGGAGGTCCTGGGGAGACCCAGTACTTC. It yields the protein CASSLGLAGGPGETQYF.